This TCR beta chain appears in the sequencing data of a study of cytomegalovirus exposure and HLA in healthy donors. General observations from the study: Later analysis suggested most CMV-associated TCR beta chains were HLA-restricted. In a later analysis, TCR beta V- and J-gene trimming showed a link to a missense DCLRE1C variant.

V dropped 2 bases and J dropped 4 bases, with 20 bases sitting between them. CDR1 and CDR2 (germline): MGHRA, YSYEKL. This CDR3 region has 17 residues. Remarks on this clone: What it binds is unknown.

In the PCR, 60 Vbeta and 13 Jbeta primers were used. Original processing methods: Later analysis identified tens of millions of unique TCR beta chains, around 10 million shared. Only in-frame clones appear in the TCRdb table, and some are missing; sequencing was by immunoSEQ multiplex PCR. V and J calls plus clone size are reproduced from that table; the DNA served to infer D and trimming. The table lists some 42,000 clones. The specimen was PBMCs. The clonotype was recovered from a man in his thirties or forties in good health and CMV-seronegative. The V call is TRBV4-1, the J call TRBJ1-2; the D is unclear. In DNA form, the CDR3 reads TGCGCCAGCAGCCAAACGCCCCCCGGGAGACACTCCTATGGCTACACCTTC. It specifies CASSQTPPGRHSYGYTF.